This entry concerns a single TCR beta chain. Additional DNA sequences in this sample encode the identical CDR3. The data derive from a study of Ad26.COV2.S vaccination and SARS-CoV-2 variants. Some clones are missing from TCRdb's copy, which holds only in-frame ones; the method was immunoSEQ multiplex PCR. Of just over 350,000 clones listed, around 83% are singletons. V lost 2 bases to trimming and J lost 3 bases, with 8 bases between them. The germline V gene encodes CDR1 SQVTM and CDR2 ANQGSEA. The length of the CDR3 is 12 residues. The treatment: roughly 20 received Ad26.COV2.S at low or high dose, single or two shots; about 5 received placebo; per-sample allocation not given. Samples came from day 63 after the first vaccine or placebo injection.

The V and J genes are TRBV29-1 and TRBJ2-7; D is unclear. The clonotype comes from a person aged 18-60 years who received the Ad26.COV2.S COVID-19 vaccine or a placebo. Material: peripheral blood, obtained in a trial of Ad26.COV2.S vaccine versus placebo. The CDR3 protein is CSVESGGYEQYF. As DNA, the CDR3 is TGCAGCGTTGAATCAGGCGGCTACGAGCAGTACTTC.